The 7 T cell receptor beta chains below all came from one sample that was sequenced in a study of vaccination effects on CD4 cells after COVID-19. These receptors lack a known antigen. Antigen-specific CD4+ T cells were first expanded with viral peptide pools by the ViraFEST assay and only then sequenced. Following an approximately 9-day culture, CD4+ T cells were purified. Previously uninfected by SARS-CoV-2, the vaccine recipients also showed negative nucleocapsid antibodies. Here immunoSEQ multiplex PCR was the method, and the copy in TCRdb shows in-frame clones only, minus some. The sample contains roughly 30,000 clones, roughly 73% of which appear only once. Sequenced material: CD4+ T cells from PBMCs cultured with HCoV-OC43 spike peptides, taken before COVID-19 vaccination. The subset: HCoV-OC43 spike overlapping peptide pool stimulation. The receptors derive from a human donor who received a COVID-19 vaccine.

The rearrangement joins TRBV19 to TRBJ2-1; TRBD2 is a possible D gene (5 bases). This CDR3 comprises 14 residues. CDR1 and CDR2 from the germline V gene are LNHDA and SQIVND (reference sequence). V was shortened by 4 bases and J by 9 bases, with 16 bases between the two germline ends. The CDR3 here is CASSTARFAGEQFF. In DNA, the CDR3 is TGTGCCAGTAGTACAGCCCGCTTCGCGGGTGAGCAGTTCTTC.

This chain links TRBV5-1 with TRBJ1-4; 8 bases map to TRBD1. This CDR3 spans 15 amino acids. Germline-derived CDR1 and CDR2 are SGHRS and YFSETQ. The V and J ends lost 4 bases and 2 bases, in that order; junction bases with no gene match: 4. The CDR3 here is CASSPGGATNEKLFF. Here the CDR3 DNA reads TGCGCCAGCAGCCCAGGGGGCGCGACTAATGAAAAACTGTTTTTT. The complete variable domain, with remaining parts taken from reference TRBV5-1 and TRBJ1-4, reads KAGVTQTPRYLIKTRGQQVTLSCSPISGHRSVSWYQQTPGQGLQFLFEYFSETQRNKGNFPGRFSGRQFSNSRSEMNVSTLELGDSALYLCASSPGGATNEKLFFGSGTQLSVL.

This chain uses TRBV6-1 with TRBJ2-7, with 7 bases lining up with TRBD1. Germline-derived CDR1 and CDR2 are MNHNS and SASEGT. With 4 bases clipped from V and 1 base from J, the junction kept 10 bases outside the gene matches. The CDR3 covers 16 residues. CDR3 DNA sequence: TGTGCCAGCAGTGGAATCGGGACAGAGAAATCCTACGAGCAGTACTTC. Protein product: CASSGIGTEKSYEQYF.

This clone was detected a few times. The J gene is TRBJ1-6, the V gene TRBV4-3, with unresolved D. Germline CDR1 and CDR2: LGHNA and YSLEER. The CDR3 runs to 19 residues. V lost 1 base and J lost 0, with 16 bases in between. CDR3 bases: TGCGCCAGCAGCCAAGCGAGGCACCTCAAGGGCTCCTATAATTCACCCCTCCACTTT. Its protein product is CASSQARHLKGSYNSPLHF.

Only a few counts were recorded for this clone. CDR3 nucleotide sequence: TGTGCCAGCAGCTTAACCGGGCCAGATACGCAGTATTTT. Amino acids: CASSLTGPDTQYF. The chain combines TRBV7-3 with TRBJ2-3; D not resolved. The CDR3 is 13 residues long. Trimming shortened V by 0 bases and J by 4 bases, and 5 bases separated the two germline ends. The germline gives CDR1 SGHTA, CDR2 FQGTGA.

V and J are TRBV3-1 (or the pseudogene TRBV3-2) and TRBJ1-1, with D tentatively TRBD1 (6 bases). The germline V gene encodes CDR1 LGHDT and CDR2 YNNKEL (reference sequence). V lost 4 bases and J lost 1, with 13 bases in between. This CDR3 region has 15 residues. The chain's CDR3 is CASSRLKDRNTEAFF. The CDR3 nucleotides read TGTGCCAGCAGCCGCCTAAAGGACAGGAACACTGAAGCTTTCTTT.

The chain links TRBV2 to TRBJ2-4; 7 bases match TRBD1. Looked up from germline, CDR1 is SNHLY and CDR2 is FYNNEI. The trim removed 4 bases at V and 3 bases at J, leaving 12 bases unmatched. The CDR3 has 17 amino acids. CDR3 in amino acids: CASSVRHGQVDKNIQYF. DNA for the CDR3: TGTGCCAGCAGTGTTAGGCATGGACAGGTGGACAAAAACATTCAGTACTTC. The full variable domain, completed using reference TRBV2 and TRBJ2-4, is EPEVTQTPSHQVTQMGQEVILRCVPISNHLYFYWYRQILGQKVEFLVSFYNNEISEKSEIFDDQFSVERPDGSNFTLKIRSTKLEDSAMYFCASSVRHGQVDKNIQYFGAGTRLSVL.